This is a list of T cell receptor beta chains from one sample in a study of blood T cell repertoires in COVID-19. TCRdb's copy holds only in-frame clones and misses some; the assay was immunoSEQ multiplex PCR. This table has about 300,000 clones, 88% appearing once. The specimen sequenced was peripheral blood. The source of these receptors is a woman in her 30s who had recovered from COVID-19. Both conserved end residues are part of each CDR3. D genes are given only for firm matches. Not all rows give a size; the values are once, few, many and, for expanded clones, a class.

CDR3nt: TGTGCCAGCAGTAACCCGGGACAGGGGCACTATGGCTACACCTTC
CDR3aa: CASSNPGQGHYGYTF
abundance: few
d_gene: TRBD1
v_gene: TRBV27
j_gene: TRBJ1-2

CDR3nt: TGTGCCAGCTCAACTCTCGGGACAGAAGAGACCCAGTACTTC
CDR3aa: CASSTLGTEETQYF
abundance: NA
d_gene: TRBD1
v_gene: TRBV18
j_gene: TRBJ2-5

CDR3nt: TGTGCCAGTAGTATGACTAGCGGGAACTACAATGAGCAGTTCTTC
CDR3aa: CASSMTSGNYNEQFF
abundance: NA
d_gene: TRBD2
v_gene: TRBV19
j_gene: TRBJ2-1

CDR3nt: TGCAGCGTTGCCTCTCTACCGGGACAGGGGGTCTACGAGCAGTACTTC
CDR3aa: CSVASLPGQGVYEQYF
abundance: NA
d_gene: TRBD1
v_gene: TRBV29-1
j_gene: TRBJ2-7

CDR3nt: TGTGCCAGCGCTAAACAGGTGAACTCCTACGAGCAGTACTTC
CDR3aa: CASAKQVNSYEQYF
abundance: NA
d_gene: NA
v_gene: TRBV28
j_gene: TRBJ2-7

CDR3nt: TGTGCCAGTAGTATGTCGGGACTCTATGGCTACACCTTC
CDR3aa: CASSMSGLYGYTF
abundance: NA
d_gene: NA
v_gene: TRBV19
j_gene: TRBJ1-2

CDR3nt: TGTGCTACCTCGGACAGGGAACTCGGATATGGGAATTCACCCCTCCACTTT
CDR3aa: CATSDRELGYGNSPLHF
abundance: NA
d_gene: TRBD1
v_gene: TRBV19
j_gene: TRBJ1-6

CDR3nt: TGTGCCACCAGCAGGACAGGGGGCGTTGAGCAGTTCTTC
CDR3aa: CATSRTGGVEQFF
abundance: once
d_gene: TRBD1
v_gene: TRBV15
j_gene: TRBJ2-1

CDR3nt: TGTGCCAGCAGTTTTTCCAGTACCGGGGAGCTGTTTTTT
CDR3aa: CASSFSSTGELFF
abundance: few
d_gene: NA
v_gene: TRBV28
j_gene: TRBJ2-2

CDR3nt: TGTGCCACCAGAGAGTCGGGACTGAGGAATGAAAAACTGTTTTTT
CDR3aa: CATRESGLRNEKLFF
abundance: NA
d_gene: NA
v_gene: TRBV28
j_gene: TRBJ1-4

CDR3nt: TGTGCCAGCAGCTCTGGGCGGGGGTTCGCGACTTGGTACTTC
CDR3aa: CASSSGRGFATWYF
abundance: NA
d_gene: TRBD2
v_gene: TRBV28
j_gene: TRBJ2-4

CDR3nt: TGTGCCAGCAGTTTTAAAGCGCCCTATGGCTACACCTTC
CDR3aa: CASSFKAPYGYTF
abundance: NA
d_gene: NA
v_gene: TRBV28
j_gene: TRBJ1-2

CDR3nt: TGTGCCAGTAGGACAGGGCTCCCGAGGACCGGGGAGCTGTTTTTT
CDR3aa: CASRTGLPRTGELFF
abundance: NA
d_gene: TRBD1
v_gene: TRBV19
j_gene: TRBJ2-2

CDR3nt: TGTGCCAGCTCACCAAGTGACAGGGCCTATGGCTACACCTTC
CDR3aa: CASSPSDRAYGYTF
abundance: NA
d_gene: TRBD1
v_gene: TRBV18
j_gene: TRBJ1-2

CDR3nt: TGTGCCAGCAGCTTGTTTCAGGGTAGTGAAAAACTGTTTTTT
CDR3aa: CASSLFQGSEKLFF
abundance: NA
d_gene: NA
v_gene: TRBV7-2
j_gene: TRBJ1-4

CDR3nt: TGTGCCAGCAGCCCGGGACTAGCTTTCAATGAGCAGTTCTTC
CDR3aa: CASSPGLAFNEQFF
abundance: NA
d_gene: TRBD2
v_gene: TRBV7-3
j_gene: TRBJ2-1

CDR3nt: TGCAGTGCTACAGCTAATGAAAAACTGTTTTTT
CDR3aa: CSATANEKLFF
abundance: NA
d_gene: NA
v_gene: TRBV20-1
j_gene: TRBJ1-4

CDR3nt: TGTGCCACCTCTTACGGGTCAGATCCAGATACGCAGTATTTT
CDR3aa: CATSYGSDPDTQYF
abundance: NA
d_gene: NA
v_gene: TRBV2
j_gene: TRBJ2-3

CDR3nt: TGCAGCGCAGCAGGGGGTCTTAACTATGGCTACACCTTC
CDR3aa: CSAAGGLNYGYTF
abundance: NA
d_gene: TRBD1
v_gene: TRBV29-1
j_gene: TRBJ1-2